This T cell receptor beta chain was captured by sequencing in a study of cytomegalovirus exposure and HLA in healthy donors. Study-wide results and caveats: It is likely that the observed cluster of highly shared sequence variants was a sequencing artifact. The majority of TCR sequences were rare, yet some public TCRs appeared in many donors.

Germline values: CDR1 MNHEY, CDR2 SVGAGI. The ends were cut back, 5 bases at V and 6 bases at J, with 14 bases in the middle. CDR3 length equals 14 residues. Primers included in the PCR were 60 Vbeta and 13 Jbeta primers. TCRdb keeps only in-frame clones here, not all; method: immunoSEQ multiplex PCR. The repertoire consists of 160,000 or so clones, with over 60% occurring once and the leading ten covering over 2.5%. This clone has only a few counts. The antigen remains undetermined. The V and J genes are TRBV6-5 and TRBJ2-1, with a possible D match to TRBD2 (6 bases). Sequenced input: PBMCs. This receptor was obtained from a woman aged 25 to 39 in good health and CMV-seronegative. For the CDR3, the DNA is TGTGCCAGCAGTCCCAGTGGCGGGGTCAATGAGCAGTTCTTC. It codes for CASSPSGGVNEQFF.